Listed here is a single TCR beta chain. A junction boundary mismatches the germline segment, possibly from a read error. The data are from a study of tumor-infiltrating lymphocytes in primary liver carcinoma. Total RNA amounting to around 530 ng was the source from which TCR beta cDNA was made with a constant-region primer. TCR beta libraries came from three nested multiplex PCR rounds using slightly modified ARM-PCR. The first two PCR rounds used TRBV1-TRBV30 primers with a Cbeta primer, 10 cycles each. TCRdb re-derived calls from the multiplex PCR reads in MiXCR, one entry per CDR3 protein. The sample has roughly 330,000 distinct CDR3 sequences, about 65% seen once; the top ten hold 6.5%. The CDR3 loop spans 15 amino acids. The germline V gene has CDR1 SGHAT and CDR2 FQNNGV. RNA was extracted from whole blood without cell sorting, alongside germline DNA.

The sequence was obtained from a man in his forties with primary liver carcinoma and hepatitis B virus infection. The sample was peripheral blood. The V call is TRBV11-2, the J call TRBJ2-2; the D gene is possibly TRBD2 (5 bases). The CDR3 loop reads CASSLIRGGTGEQFF. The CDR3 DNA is TGTGCAAGCAGCTTGATACGGGGTGGCACCGGGGAGCAGTTTTTT. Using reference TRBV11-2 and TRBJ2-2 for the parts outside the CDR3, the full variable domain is EAGVAQSPRYKIIEKRQSVAFWCNPISGHATLYWYQQILGQGPKLLIQFQNNGVVDDSQLPKDRFSAERLKGVDSTLKIQPAKLEDSAVYLCASSLIRGGTGEQFFGEGSRLTVL.